This T cell receptor beta chain is drawn from a study of cytomegalovirus exposure and HLA in healthy donors. This clone was seen a single time. Here immunoSEQ multiplex PCR was the method, and the copy in TCRdb shows in-frame clones only, minus some. The table includes roughly 75,000 clones, approximately 95% detected once. Germline V gives CDR1 MNHEY, CDR2 SVGAGI. V lost 0 bases to trimming and J lost 3 bases, with 11 bases between them. CDR3 length equals 15 residues. The sequenced sample was PBMCs. The clonotype comes from a woman between 18 and 29 years old in good health and CMV-seronegative. This rearrangement joins TRBV6-5 to TRBJ1-1; TRBD1 might be the D (5 bases). In DNA, the CDR3 is TGTGCCAGCAGTTACTCTTATGAAGGGGACACTGAAGCTTTCTTT. Amino acids: CASSYSYEGDTEAFF.